One sample yielded the 4 T cell receptor beta chains listed below, sequenced in a study of early T cells in non-severe SARS-CoV-2 infection. One entry per CDR3 protein results from TCRdb running MiXCR on the 5' RACE reads. The top ten hold around 19% of the sample, which has about 22,000 distinct CDR3 sequences, 4% to 5.5% seen once. Sequences were obtained from whole blood. These receptors were collected from an adult who was a healthcare worker with PCR-confirmed SARS-CoV-2 infection or an uninfected control (not recorded which).

This clonotype was counted many times. This chain links TRBV18 with TRBJ2-1, with TRBD1 identical over 7 bases. This CDR3 comprises 15 residues. Germline V gene sequence: CDR1 KGHSH, CDR2 LQKENI. V dropped 3 bases and J dropped 7; count of bases not matched to a gene: 9. The CDR3 loop reads CASSPTFTGVNEQFF. CDR3 in DNA: TGTGCCAGCTCACCTACATTCACAGGGGTGAATGAGCAGTTCTTC.

At least ten counts were recorded for this clonotype. This sequence joins TRBV7-3 and TRBJ2-1, with D perhaps matching TRBD1 or TRBD2 (5 bases each). Germline V CDR1 and CDR2: SGHTA, FQGTGA. The CDR3 is 12 residues long. The ends were cut back, 4 bases at V and 10 bases at J, with 11 bases in the middle. CDR3 DNA: TGTGCCAGCAGCTGGGGGAGATCCGAGCAGTTCTTC. It codes for CASSWGRSEQFF. Looking up the rest from reference TRBV7-3 and TRBJ2-1 gives the full variable domain: GAGVSQTPSNKVTEKGKYVELRCDPISGHTALYWYRQSLGQGPEFLIYFQGTGAADDSGLPNDRFFAVRPEGSVSTLKIQRTERGDSAVYLCASSWGRSEQFFGPGTRLTVL.

This clonotype was detected ten times or more. V gene TRBV6-4 combines with J gene TRBJ1-1, with a tentative D call TRBD1 (5 bases). V was cut by 0 bases and J by 5 bases, with 10 bases left in between. The CDR3 spans 14 residues. Per germline, CDR1 MRHNA and CDR2 SNTAGT. In DNA form, the CDR3 reads TGTGCCAGCAGTGACTCGAGCAGGGCAACTGAAGCTTTCTTT. Protein product: CASSDSSRATEAFF.

This clonotype was picked up many times. The chain recombines TRBV10-3 with TRBJ2-7, with D unresolved. The germline V gene encodes CDR1 ENHRY and CDR2 SYGVKD. CDR3 length: 13 residues. V lost 7 bases and J 3 bases, leaving 13 bases between the germline ends. The CDR3 loop reads CAITSTPNYEQYF. The CDR3 nucleotides read TGTGCCATCACCTCCACTCCTAACTACGAGCAGTACTTC.